A single T cell receptor beta chain is shown here with its context. This same CDR3 is encoded by further DNA sequences in the sample. Generated by immunoSEQ multiplex PCR, the TCRdb table keeps only in-frame clones and is missing some. This table holds 2.3 million or so clones, 90% to 95% found once. This sample was taken from a study of shared clonotypes between healthy human individuals. Study background: With ages of 18 to 49, the donors were a couple of women and a few men.

Germline CDR1 SGHRS, CDR2 YFSETQ. This CDR3 is 13 amino acids long. V gave up 0 bases and J gave up 5 bases, with 8 bases separating them. The authors divided CD4+ cells into CD45RA+ naive and CD45RA-negative memory subsets. Sequenced sample: naive CD4+ T cells from PBMCs. As for subset: CD45RA+ positively selected. The chain has TRBV5-1 and TRBJ1-1, with D unclear. This TCR was recovered from a man younger than 35 in good health. Some clones in this sample may be carry-over from other donors' samples. In DNA form, the CDR3 reads TGCGCCAGCAGCTTGGGGCCGGGAACTGAAGCTTTCTTT. Protein sequence: CASSLGPGTEAFF.